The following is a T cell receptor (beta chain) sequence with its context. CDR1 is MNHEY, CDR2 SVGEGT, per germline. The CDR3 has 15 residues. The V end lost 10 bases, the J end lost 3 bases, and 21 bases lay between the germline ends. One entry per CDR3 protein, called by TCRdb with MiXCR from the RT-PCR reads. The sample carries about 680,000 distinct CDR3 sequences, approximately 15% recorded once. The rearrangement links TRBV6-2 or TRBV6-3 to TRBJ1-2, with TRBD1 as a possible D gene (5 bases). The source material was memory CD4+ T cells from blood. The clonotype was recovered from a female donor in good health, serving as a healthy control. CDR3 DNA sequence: TGTGCCACGTGCGACCGAAGGGACGATCACTATGGCTACACCTTC. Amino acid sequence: CATCDRRDDHYGYTF.